One and the same sample provided the 31 T cell receptor beta chains below, sequenced in a study of shared clonotypes between healthy human individuals (dated by TCRdb to 2020 to 2022). For the CD8 naive samples, CD45RO-negative cells were positively selected for CCR7, yielding a CD45RA+CCR7+ population from which TemRA cells were excluded. The library was obtained by the immunoSEQ multiplex PCR assay. TCRdb re-hosts the immuneACCESS table, in-frame sequences only. Its copies lack some clones; in the studies checked, an unresolved V gene accounts for under half of them, and the cause for the rest is not known. In all, the sample holds about 680,000 clones, and 92% of those were seen once. In total, the top ten clones hold nearly 25% of the sample. Sequenced: naive CD8+ T cells sorted from blood. The label giving this sample's cell subset or site can be read as: CD45RA+CCR7+. These receptors originate from a young man in good health.

This clone was observed once. The chain has TRBV7-9 and TRBJ2-3; D unresolved. Germline V gene data show CDR1 as SEHNR and CDR2 as FQNEAQ (reference sequence). This CDR3 contains 15 residues. V shed 3 bases and J shed 5 bases, with 15 bases lying between them. The DNA of the CDR3 is TGTGCCAGCAGCTTCGTGTCAGGCTTAGAAGATACGCAGTATTTT. The encoded protein is CASSFVSGLEDTQYF.

The chain joins TRBV4-1 to TRBJ2-7, with D uncertain. V was pared by 1 base and J by 4 bases, with 11 bases between. Germline-derived CDR1 and CDR2 are MGHRA and YSYEKL. The CDR3 runs to 14 residues. The CDR3: CASSQGLGGYEQYF. The DNA of the CDR3 is TGCGCCAGCAGCCAAGGTCTAGGTGGGTACGAGCAGTACTTC.

This clone was picked up one time. The CDR3 sequence is CASSYIQGAEGYTF. CDR3 DNA: TGTGCCAGCAGTTACATACAGGGGGCTGAAGGCTACACCTTC. The V and J genes are TRBV6-5 and TRBJ1-2, with 9 positions matching TRBD1. The junction had 6 bases not matched to a gene; V was cut back by 2 bases and J by 8 bases. The CDR3 has 14 residues. Germline V CDR1 and CDR2: MNHEY, SVGAGI.

This chain connects TRBV9 to TRBJ2-3, with TRBD2 matching over 8 bases. Germline values: CDR1 SGDLS, CDR2 YYNGEE. The CDR3 is 16 amino acids. The J segment lost 5 bases and the V segment lost 3 bases, leaving 11 bases of the junction unmatched. CDR3 DNA: TGTGCCAGCAGCGACTTTCTGAGCGGGAGTCAAGATACGCAGTATTTT. Translation: CASSDFLSGSQDTQYF.

For this clone: The junction does not match germline at one end; this may be a read error. The rearrangement uses TRBV6-6 and TRBJ2-1; 7 bases fit TRBD2. Per germline, CDR1 MNHNY and CDR2 SVGAGI (reference sequence). The CDR3 contains 11 residues. For the CDR3, the DNA is TGTGCCAGCAGTTACGGGGGGGAGACCATCTTC. Translating it yields CASSYGGETIF.

The rearrangement joins TRBV27 to TRBJ1-1; D unclear. Germline V CDR1 and CDR2: MNHEY, SMNVEV (reference sequence). V gave up 5 bases and J gave up 0 bases, with 10 bases separating them. The CDR3 is made up of 14 amino acids. The CDR3 sequence: CASSIGRMNTEAFF. The CDR3 DNA sequence: TGTGCCAGCAGTATAGGACGGATGAACACTGAAGCTTTCTTT.

As to this clone: The same CDR3 arises from other DNA sequences in this sample as well. V usage is TRBV5-1 and J usage is TRBJ2-1; the match to TRBD2 covers 13 bases. The germline CDR1 and CDR2 sequences are SGHRS and YFSETQ. This CDR3 spans 15 amino acids. With V trimmed by 4 bases and J by 6 bases, 4 bases remained unmatched. The CDR3 nucleotides read TGCGCCAGCAGCAGCGGGACTAGCGGGGTCAATGAGCAGTTCTTC. The encoded protein is CASSSGTSGVNEQFF.

CDR3 sequence reads: CASSYVSSDNNEQFF. CDR3 coding DNA: TGTGCCAGCAGTTACGTGTCCAGCGACAACAATGAGCAGTTCTTC. The chain has TRBV6-5 and TRBJ2-1; unclear D gene. With 2 bases removed from V and 5 bases from J, the gap between germline ends came to 13 bases. Germline CDR1 and CDR2: MNHEY and SVGAGI. The CDR3 runs 15 residues.

V usage is TRBV7-9 and J usage is TRBJ1-1; no clear D. The CDR3 length is 15 residues. In germline, CDR1 is SEHNR, CDR2 FQNEAQ (reference sequence). V dropped 1 base and J dropped 0 bases, with 9 bases sitting between them. CDR3 coding DNA: TGTGCCAGCAGCTTAGGGGCCCTCATGAACACTGAAGCTTTCTTT. It translates to CASSLGALMNTEAFF.

The chain combines TRBV2 with TRBJ2-1, with TRBD2 identical over 16 bases. With 5 bases clipped from V and 1 base from J, the junction kept 11 bases outside the gene matches. Looked up from germline, CDR1 is SNHLY and CDR2 is FYNNEI. CDR3 length: 20 residues. This chain's CDR3 is CASSFPSGTSGRGSYNEQFF. CDR3 DNA sequence: TGTGCCAGCAGTTTCCCCTCCGGGACTAGCGGGAGGGGGTCCTACAATGAGCAGTTCTTC.

The chain is built from TRBV9 and TRBJ2-1, with 7 bases matching TRBD2. CDR3 length equals 17 residues. The germline gives CDR1 SGDLS, CDR2 YYNGEE. J lost 0 bases, V lost 7 bases, and 13 bases had no gene match. The CDR3 sequence: CASGVGRERVSYNEQFF. CDR3 bases: TGTGCCAGCGGAGTAGGGCGGGAGCGGGTCTCCTACAATGAGCAGTTCTTC.

This clone was observed a single time. The chain employs TRBV29-1 and TRBJ2-3, with D maybe TRBD2 (7 bases). Trimming took off 1 base at V and 4 bases at J, with 15 bases between the two ends. The CDR3 consists of 15 residues. Germline assignment: CDR1 SQVTM and CDR2 ANQGSEA. The CDR3 here is CSVEVGGGGSDTQYF. The DNA for the CDR3 is TGCAGCGTTGAAGTTGGGGGAGGGGGTTCAGATACGCAGTATTTT.

As regards this clone: This same CDR3 is encoded by further DNA sequences in the sample. The V gene is TRBV27, the J gene TRBJ2-7; possible D gene TRBD2, 5 bases. The CDR3 runs to 12 residues. V lost 8 bases to trimming and J lost 3 bases, with 11 bases between them. CDR1 is MNHEY, CDR2 SMNVEV, per germline (reference sequence). The CDR3 spells CASSLSGYEQYF. CDR3 DNA sequence: TGTGCCAGCTCGCTGAGCGGCTACGAGCAGTACTTC.

This clone has a single count. The J gene is TRBJ2-1, the V gene TRBV6-5; 9 bases are a match to TRBD1. Germline V lookup: CDR1 MNHEY, CDR2 SVGAGI. CDR3 length equals 15 residues. V gave up 4 bases and J gave up 6 bases; unmatched junction bases: 7. CDR3 DNA sequence: TGTGCCAGCAGTTCCGGGACAGGGAGGATCAATGAGCAGTTCTTC. Protein product: CASSSGTGRINEQFF.

With regard to this clone: Other DNA sequences of this sample code for an identical CDR3. The rearrangement joins TRBV27 to TRBJ1-1; 8 bases agree with TRBD1. J gave up 5 bases and V 4 bases, and 3 bases lay outside the gene matches. Looked up from germline, CDR1 is MNHEY and CDR2 is SMNVEV (reference sequence). This CDR3 contains 13 residues. CDR3 protein: CASSSRGRTEAFF. The CDR3 nucleotides read TGTGCCAGCAGTTCCAGGGGGCGGACTGAAGCTTTCTTT.

On this clone itself: Distinct nucleotide sequences in the sample also encode this CDR3. The rearrangement joins TRBV20-1 to TRBJ2-1; D not resolved. The CDR3 length is 10 residues. Germline CDR1 is DFQATT and CDR2 is SNEGSKA (reference sequence). Trimming pared 5 bases from V and 5 bases from J, leaving 4 bases between. CDR3 loop: CSAADNEQFF. CDR3 bases: TGCAGTGCTGCAGACAATGAGCAGTTCTTC.

The rearrangement uses TRBV13 and TRBJ2-7; TRBD1 matches 11 bases. The CDR3 runs 15 residues. V lost 4 bases and J lost 3; bases outside the gene matches: 5. Germline loops: CDR1 PRHDT, CDR2 FYEKMQ (reference sequence). DNA of the CDR3: TGTGCCAGCAGCTCCCGGGACAGGGGGTACTACGAGCAGTACTTC. This sequence encodes CASSSRDRGYYEQYF. Combining the CDR3 with reference TRBV13 and TRBJ2-7 gives the whole variable domain AAGVIQSPRHLIKEKRETATLKCYPIPRHDTVYWYQQGPGQDPQFLISFYEKMQSDKGSIPDRFSAQQFSDYHSELNMSSLELGDSALYFCASSSRDRGYYEQYFGPGTRLTVT.

This chain joins TRBV4-1 and TRBJ2-3; TRBD2 matches at 10 bases. CDR3 size: 16 residues. The V gene's germline CDR1 is MGHRA and CDR2 YSYEKL. Trimming at V came to 0 bases and at J to 3 bases, leaving 3 bases not matched to a gene. The CDR3 here is CASSQDPAGGTDTQYF. DNA of the CDR3: TGCGCCAGCAGCCAAGATCCAGCGGGAGGGACAGATACGCAGTATTTT.

This clone has only one observation. V gene TRBV7-9 combines with J gene TRBJ2-7, with D perhaps given as TRBD1 or TRBD2 (6 bases each). Germline CDR1 is SEHNR and CDR2 is FQNEAQ (reference sequence). This CDR3 comprises 14 residues. Trimming pared 0 bases from V and 5 bases from J, leaving 11 bases between. The CDR3 region has the DNA TGTGCCAGCAGCTTAGCGCAAGGGGGGAACGAGCAGTACTTC. It is translated as CASSLAQGGNEQYF.

V is TRBV27 and J is TRBJ1-2; D not resolved. V lost 1 base and J lost 6, with 30 bases in between. The CDR3 extends over 20 amino acids. The V gene's germline CDR1 is MNHEY and CDR2 SMNVEV (reference sequence). CDR3 DNA sequence: TGTGCCAGCAGTTTATTCGATATGGTTTCGGGCAGCTCAAAGTCGGATGGCTACACCTTC. It translates to CASSLFDMVSGSSKSDGYTF.

In this sample, this clone turned up once. The chain employs TRBV7-9 and TRBJ2-2, with 10 positions matching TRBD2. Germline V gene data show CDR1 as SEHNR and CDR2 as FQNEAQ (reference sequence). After removal of 5 bases from V and 4 bases from J, the junction contained 4 bases not matched to a gene. The CDR3 has 15 residues. The CDR3 loop is CASSPSGSVTGELFF. The CDR3 DNA sequence: TGTGCCAGCAGCCCTAGCGGGAGCGTCACCGGGGAGCTGTTTTTT.

The chain couples TRBV7-9 to TRBJ2-2; D gene unclear. CDR3 size: 12 residues. Per germline, CDR1 SEHNR and CDR2 FQNEAQ (reference sequence). Trimming took 0 bases from V and 7 from J, leaving 3 bases between them. The CDR3 DNA is TGTGCCAGCAGCTTAGCGCGCGGGGAGCTGTTTTTT. Protein product: CASSLARGELFF.

The table lists this clone with a count of one. CDR3 coding DNA: TGCGCCAGCAGCCACAGGACAGGGGGCGGCTACGAGCAGTACTTC. It yields the protein CASSHRTGGGYEQYF. The chain has TRBV4-1 and TRBJ2-7; 11 nucleotides line up with TRBD1. Trimming at V came to 3 bases and at J to 3 bases, leaving 4 bases not matched to a gene. The CDR3 has 15 amino acids. CDR1 is MGHRA, CDR2 YSYEKL, per germline.

The table lists this clone with a count of one. V is TRBV7-9 and J is TRBJ2-2; the D gene is possibly TRBD2 (7 bases). Germline values: CDR1 SEHNR, CDR2 FQNEAQ (reference sequence). The CDR3 loop spans 16 amino acids. V lost 7 bases and J lost 2, with 17 bases in between. The CDR3 loop is CASNLGGGDNTGELFF. As DNA, the CDR3 is TGTGCCAGCAATCTGGGAGGGGGAGATAACACCGGGGAGCTGTTTTTT. The complete variable domain, with remaining parts taken from reference TRBV7-9 and TRBJ2-2, reads DTGVSQNPRHKITKRGQNVTFRCDPISEHNRLYWYRQTLGQGPEFLTYFQNEAQLEKSRLLSDRFSAERPKGSFSTLEIQRTEQGDSAMYLCASNLGGGDNTGELFFGEGSRLTVL.

As regards this clone: This sample also contains other DNA sequences that code for the same CDR3. The chain carries TRBV27 and TRBJ2-7; D is unresolved. CDR3 length: 11 residues. The V gene lost 3 bases and the J gene lost 5 bases, with 5 bases spanning the gap. CDR1 is MNHEY, CDR2 SMNVEV, per germline (reference sequence). CDR3 protein: CASSFGDEQYF. The CDR3, as DNA: TGTGCCAGCAGTTTCGGCGACGAGCAGTACTTC.

The J gene is TRBJ2-1, the V gene TRBV11-2; D might be TRBD2 (6 bases). The germline V and J ends were trimmed by 8 bases and 9 bases, with 20 bases remaining between them. This CDR3 has 14 amino acids. CDR1 is SGHAT, CDR2 FQNNGV, per germline. CDR3 DNA sequence: TGTGCCAGCCTGCCCCGGGAGCCGGAAGGTGAGCAGTTCTTC. It is translated as CASLPREPEGEQFF.

In this sample, this clone turned up once. The chain is built from TRBV10-2 and TRBJ2-7, with D perhaps TRBD2 (6 bases). This CDR3 spans 13 amino acids. The V gene lost 8 bases and the J gene lost 2 bases, with 13 bases spanning the gap. The germline V gene encodes CDR1 WSHSY and CDR2 SAAADI. The CDR3 coding sequence is TGCGCCAGCGTGGGAGGCGCTACCTACGAGCAGTACTTC. It encodes CASVGGATYEQYF.

J is TRBJ2-1 and V is TRBV5-4; D possibly corresponds to TRBD2 (5 bases). Germline CDR1 and CDR2: SGHNT and YYREEE (reference sequence). The CDR3 has 15 residues. Trimming took 5 bases from V and 0 from J, leaving 12 bases between them. In DNA form, the CDR3 reads TGTGCCAGCAGACTGATGGGGAGCTCCTACAATGAGCAGTTCTTC. Its protein is CASRLMGSSYNEQFF.

The V call is TRBV4-3, the J call TRBJ2-7; TRBD1 agrees at 7 bases. The V segment lost 3 bases and the J segment 0 bases; nucleotides outside the gene matches: 8. This CDR3 is 16 amino acids long. Germline loops: CDR1 LGHNA, CDR2 YSLEER. Here the CDR3 DNA reads TGCGCCAGCAGCCAGTCCGGGACAGACCGCTCCTACGAGCAGTACTTC. It codes for CASSQSGTDRSYEQYF.

The chain links TRBV6-1 to TRBJ2-1, with 7 bases fitting TRBD1. V dropped 6 bases and J dropped 0; count of bases not matched to a gene: 5. The CDR3 is 15 residues long. Germline lookup yields CDR1 MNHNS and CDR2 SASEGT. The CDR3 DNA is TGTGCCAGCAGCCACGACAGGGCCTCCTACAATGAGCAGTTCTTC. Protein: CASSHDRASYNEQFF.

The chain has TRBV13 and TRBJ2-3; the match to TRBD2 covers 7 bases. CDR3 length equals 15 residues. V lost 10 bases and J lost 0; bases outside the gene matches: 10. The germline V gene encodes CDR1 PRHDT and CDR2 FYEKMQ (reference sequence). CDR3 region: CATTMERGSTDTQYF. CDR3 DNA: TGTGCCACGACGATGGAGCGGGGTAGCACAGATACGCAGTATTTT.